This T cell receptor (beta chain) was retrieved from a study of T cells in localized non-small cell lung cancer. The CDR3 length is 12 residues. V was cut by 5 bases and J by 7 bases, with 11 bases left in between. Germline V gene lookup returns CDR1 MNHEY and CDR2 SVGAGI. Generated by immunoSEQ multiplex PCR, the TCRdb table keeps only in-frame clones and is missing some. This sample has tens of thousands of clones, with approximately 90% found just once. This clonotype originated in a man aged 40-75 years with stage I squamous cell lung carcinoma. The chain combines TRBV6-5 with TRBJ1-2; D is unresolved. Sequencing used peripheral blood, obtained before any cancer treatment. DNA of the CDR3: TGTGCCAGCAGTCCGGGAATTGGTGGCTACACCTTC. It is translated as CASSPGIGGYTF.